A single T cell receptor beta chain is shown here with its context. This entry comes from a study of radiotherapy plus CTLA-4 blockade in lung cancer. The CDR3 is 15 residues long. Germline CDR1 is SGHTA and CDR2 is FQGNSA. V lost 2 bases to trimming and J lost 1 base, with 10 bases between them. The table came from immunoSEQ multiplex PCR; TCRdb's copy has only in-frame clones and leaves some out. The sample consists of about 90,000 clones, roughly 78% of them appearing once. The chain uses TRBV7-2 and TRBJ2-3; perhaps TRBD1 as D (5 bases). The starting material was peripheral blood, obtained from a patient treated with radiotherapy plus ipilimumab. The receptor was derived from a human donor with non-small cell lung cancer that progressed on radiotherapy plus ipilimumab. CDR3 DNA sequence: TGTGCCAGCAGCTTAAGCACAGGCCGCACAGATACGCAGTATTTT. It encodes CASSLSTGRTDTQYF.